These T cell receptor beta chains were read from a single sample in a study of blood T cell repertoires in COVID-19. Libraries were prepared by immunoSEQ multiplex PCR; TCRdb keeps only in-frame clonotypes and omits some of them. The sample lists around 140,000 clones, 81% occurring once. Sequencing used peripheral blood. The source of these receptors is a woman in her sixties with active or convalescent COVID-19. Both conserved end residues are part of each CDR3. The D gene is left open where the match is weak. Clone sizes are given selectively: once, few, many, or a class where the clone is expanded.

CDR3nt: TGTGCCAGCATTGATCCGGGACAGGGGACCGGGGAGCTGTTTTTT
CDR3aa: CASIDPGQGTGELFF
abundance: many
v_gene: TRBV6-6
d_gene: TRBD1
j_gene: TRBJ2-2

CDR3nt: TGTGCCAGCAGATTGGACAGGCAATACTATGGCTACACCTTC
CDR3aa: CASRLDRQYYGYTF
abundance: -
v_gene: TRBV28
d_gene: TRBD1
j_gene: TRBJ1-2

CDR3nt: TGCGCCAGCAGCTTTCTGTGGGGAGACAACACTGAAGCTTTCTTT
CDR3aa: CASSFLWGDNTEAFF
abundance: -
v_gene: TRBV5-1
d_gene: -
j_gene: TRBJ1-1

CDR3nt: TGTGCCATCAGTGAAGACCCGGGACAGGGATTCCAAGAGACCCAGTACTTC
CDR3aa: CAISEDPGQGFQETQYF
abundance: -
v_gene: TRBV10-3
d_gene: TRBD1
j_gene: TRBJ2-5

CDR3nt: TGTGCCAGCAGCCAACAGACCGGGGATTATGGCTACACCTTC
CDR3aa: CASSQQTGDYGYTF
abundance: -
v_gene: TRBV7-2
d_gene: -
j_gene: TRBJ1-2

CDR3nt: TGCGCCAGCAGCTTGGCAGGGGGATCCACAGATACGCAGTATTTT
CDR3aa: CASSLAGGSTDTQYF
abundance: -
v_gene: TRBV5-1
d_gene: TRBD1
j_gene: TRBJ2-3

CDR3nt: TGTGCCAGCAGTTACTCGAGTCGCTACGAGCAGTACTTC
CDR3aa: CASSYSSRYEQYF
abundance: -
v_gene: TRBV6-5
d_gene: -
j_gene: TRBJ2-7

CDR3nt: TGTGCCAGCAGCTTGGGGTCCAGGGGGGACGCCGCTGACACAGATACGCAGTATTTT
CDR3aa: CASSLGSRGDAADTDTQYF
abundance: -
v_gene: TRBV5-5
d_gene: -
j_gene: TRBJ2-3

CDR3nt: TGTGCCAGCAGTTACGATGACAGGAATAATCAGCCCCAGCATTTT
CDR3aa: CASSYDDRNNQPQHF
abundance: -
v_gene: TRBV28
d_gene: -
j_gene: TRBJ1-5

CDR3nt: TGTGCCAGCAGTCCTCGACTAGCCTCCTACGAGCAGTACTTC
CDR3aa: CASSPRLASYEQYF
abundance: -
v_gene: TRBV28
d_gene: TRBD2
j_gene: TRBJ2-7

CDR3nt: TGTGCCAGCAGACAGGGGAACACTGAAGCTTTCTTT
CDR3aa: CASRQGNTEAFF
abundance: -
v_gene: TRBV6-5
d_gene: -
j_gene: TRBJ1-1

CDR3nt: TGCAGCGTTCTGGACACGAGCACAGATACGCAGTATTTT
CDR3aa: CSVLDTSTDTQYF
abundance: -
v_gene: TRBV29-1
d_gene: -
j_gene: TRBJ2-3

CDR3nt: TGTGCCAGCAGCGTAGATTCAGGGCAGGGGGCGATCTATGGCTACACCTTC
CDR3aa: CASSVDSGQGAIYGYTF
abundance: few
v_gene: TRBV9
d_gene: TRBD1
j_gene: TRBJ1-2

CDR3nt: TGCGCCAGCAGCTCACTCGAACCACAGGGGGGGTTACCCCTCCACTTT
CDR3aa: CASSSLEPQGGLPLHF
abundance: -
v_gene: TRBV5-1
d_gene: TRBD1
j_gene: TRBJ1-6

CDR3nt: TGTGCCAGTAGTGCGGGGGAGCGGGAGGGCCTCAATGAGCAGTTCTTC
CDR3aa: CASSAGEREGLNEQFF
abundance: -
v_gene: TRBV19
d_gene: TRBD2
j_gene: TRBJ2-1

CDR3nt: TGTGCCAACAAACGAACCCGGAACACTGAAGCTTTCTTT
CDR3aa: CANKRTRNTEAFF
abundance: -
v_gene: TRBV2
d_gene: -
j_gene: TRBJ1-1

CDR3nt: TGTGCCAGCAGTCTAATACAGGGTTTAAATGAGCAGTTCTTC
CDR3aa: CASSLIQGLNEQFF
abundance: -
v_gene: TRBV28
d_gene: -
j_gene: TRBJ2-1

CDR3nt: TGTGCCAGTGGACAGAACTATGGCTACACCTTC
CDR3aa: CASGQNYGYTF
abundance: -
v_gene: TRBV19
d_gene: -
j_gene: TRBJ1-2

CDR3nt: TGTGCCAGCAGCGTGGGACCGGGACTAGCGGGGCAAAGCTCCTACAATGAGCAGTTCTTC
CDR3aa: CASSVGPGLAGQSSYNEQFF
abundance: -
v_gene: TRBV9
d_gene: TRBD2
j_gene: TRBJ2-1

CDR3nt: TGTGCCAGCAGCCCCCTTGCGGGCGGAAACACCATATATTTT
CDR3aa: CASSPLAGGNTIYF
abundance: -
v_gene: TRBV14
d_gene: -
j_gene: TRBJ1-3

CDR3nt: TGTGCCAGCAGCCGGAGCAATCAGCCCCAGCATTTT
CDR3aa: CASSRSNQPQHF
abundance: -
v_gene: TRBV12-3/TRBV12-4
d_gene: -
j_gene: TRBJ1-5

CDR3nt: TGTGCCAGCAGCGTCCTAGGCGATTTGGCATATGGCTACACCTTC
CDR3aa: CASSVLGDLAYGYTF
abundance: -
v_gene: TRBV9
d_gene: -
j_gene: TRBJ1-2

CDR3nt: TGTGCCAGCAGTCTAGGCGCGAGCAATACGCAGTATTTT
CDR3aa: CASSLGASNTQYF
abundance: -
v_gene: TRBV6-2/TRBV6-3
d_gene: -
j_gene: TRBJ2-3

CDR3nt: TGTGCCAGCAGCCAAGGTACAATAGCGGGGGTAAATGAGCAGTTCTTC
CDR3aa: CASSQGTIAGVNEQFF
abundance: -
v_gene: TRBV4-2
d_gene: TRBD2
j_gene: TRBJ2-1

CDR3nt: TGTGCCAGCAGCAAAGCAGGGCGCAGGGCGAGCTCTTATAATTCACCCCTCCACTTT
CDR3aa: CASSKAGRRASSYNSPLHF
abundance: -
v_gene: TRBV21-1
d_gene: -
j_gene: TRBJ1-6

CDR3nt: TGCGCCAACAGCCAGGCGACAGGTTTGAACACTGAAGCTTTCTTT
CDR3aa: CANSQATGLNTEAFF
abundance: -
v_gene: TRBV4-1
d_gene: -
j_gene: TRBJ1-1

CDR3nt: TGTGCCAGCAGCCACAGATTCTCTGGAAACACCATATATTTT
CDR3aa: CASSHRFSGNTIYF
abundance: many
v_gene: TRBV7-9
d_gene: -
j_gene: TRBJ1-3

CDR3nt: TGTGCCAGTAGTCCATGGACGGGGGGCACTGAAGCTTTCTTT
CDR3aa: CASSPWTGGTEAFF
abundance: once
v_gene: TRBV19
d_gene: -
j_gene: TRBJ1-1

CDR3nt: TGTGCCACGTACCGGGTCCTCAATCAGCCCCAGCATTTT
CDR3aa: CATYRVLNQPQHF
abundance: -
v_gene: TRBV24-1
d_gene: -
j_gene: TRBJ1-5

CDR3nt: TGTGCCAGCAGTTACAAGGGAGATACTGAAGCTTTCTTT
CDR3aa: CASSYKGDTEAFF
abundance: -
v_gene: TRBV6-5
d_gene: -
j_gene: TRBJ1-1

CDR3nt: TGTGCCAGCAGTTCCCTCCCTACAGGGGTCCAGTTCTTC
CDR3aa: CASSSLPTGVQFF
abundance: -
v_gene: TRBV6-2/TRBV6-3
d_gene: TRBD1
j_gene: TRBJ2-1

CDR3nt: TGTGCCAGCAGCTTGATGTCCGGGGGTGATACCACCTACGAGCAGTACTTC
CDR3aa: CASSLMSGGDTTYEQYF
abundance: once
v_gene: TRBV7-2
d_gene: -
j_gene: TRBJ2-7

CDR3nt: TGTGCCAGCAGAACCGGGACAGGGGGAATGGAGACCCAGTACTTC
CDR3aa: CASRTGTGGMETQYF
abundance: -
v_gene: TRBV6-5
d_gene: TRBD1
j_gene: TRBJ2-5

CDR3nt: TGTGCCAGCAGCTTCGGACAGGGAGGTTCAAGTCAGCCCCAGCATTTT
CDR3aa: CASSFGQGGSSQPQHF
abundance: -
v_gene: TRBV5-4
d_gene: TRBD1
j_gene: TRBJ1-5

CDR3nt: TGTGCCAGCAGCCCGTTAGGGGACAGGGGTCGTTATAGCAATCAGCCCCAGCATTTT
CDR3aa: CASSPLGDRGRYSNQPQHF
abundance: few
v_gene: TRBV7-8
d_gene: TRBD1
j_gene: TRBJ1-5

CDR3nt: TGTGCCAGCAGTCCTCCCAATCAGCCCCAGCATTTT
CDR3aa: CASSPPNQPQHF
abundance: -
v_gene: TRBV28
d_gene: -
j_gene: TRBJ1-5

CDR3nt: TGCGCCAGCAGCTGGGGCAGGGGCAATGAAAAACTGTTTTTT
CDR3aa: CASSWGRGNEKLFF
abundance: -
v_gene: TRBV5-1
d_gene: -
j_gene: TRBJ1-4

CDR3nt: TGTGCCAGCAGCTCTTCAGGGTCATCCTACAATGAGCAGTTCTTC
CDR3aa: CASSSSGSSYNEQFF
abundance: -
v_gene: TRBV5-6
d_gene: -
j_gene: TRBJ2-1